This T cell receptor (beta chain) was profiled in a study of response to subunit inactivated influenza vaccine. General study results and limits: The authors suggested that few new T cells are recruited per seasonal influenza vaccination.

This clonotype was picked up many times. Its target is unknown. The CDR3 loop spans 15 amino acids. J was trimmed by 0 bases and V by 6 bases; bases with no gene match: 4. CDR1 SQVTM and CDR2 ANQGSEA come from the germline V gene. TCRdb used MiXCR to reprocess the RT-PCR reads, holding one entry per CDR3 protein. Of 550,000 to 800,000 distinct CDR3 sequences in the sample, about a sixth were seen once. This sequence joins TRBV29-1 and TRBJ2-1; TRBD2 matches at 11 bases. This clonotype originated in a man aged 50 to 59 who received an inactivated influenza vaccine. The specimen comprised PBMCs from blood, sampled 12 days after vaccination. The CDR3 DNA reads as TGCAGCGTAGGTACTAGCGGGAGCTCCTACAATGAGCAGTTCTTC. Protein: CSVGTSGSSYNEQFF.